What follows describes a single T cell receptor (beta chain). Germline V lookup: CDR1 SGDLS, CDR2 YYNGEE. The CDR3 spans 15 residues. Trimming took 0 bases from V and 6 from J; bases not matched to a gene: 4. TCRdb's copy holds only in-frame clones and misses some; the assay was immunoSEQ multiplex PCR. The sample includes approximately 290,000 clones, approximately 89% of them seen just once. This sample was taken from a study of blood T cell repertoires in COVID-19. The wider study: Samples taken during acute and convalescent COVID-19 were collected in the United States, Italy and Spain.

Seattle patients were enrolled during active infection and followed longitudinally. V usage is TRBV9 and J usage is TRBJ2-3; 10 bases are shared with TRBD2. The sequenced material came from peripheral blood. The receptor's source is a woman aged 30 to 39 with COVID-19, enrolled during active disease. DNA for the CDR3: TGTGCCAGCAGCGTAGGGGGAGCGGGGGGGGATACGCAGTATTTT. Its translation is CASSVGGAGGDTQYF. Full variable domain (rest looked up from reference TRBV9 and TRBJ2-3): DSGVTQTPKHLITATGQRVTLRCSPRSGDLSVYWYQQSLDQGLQFLIQYYNGEERAKGNILERFSAQQFPDLHSELNLSSLELGDSALYFCASSVGGAGGDTQYFGPGTRLTVL.